One and the same sample provided the 15 T cell receptor beta chains below, sequenced in a study of T cell changes during pregnancy in multiple sclerosis. Only in-frame clones appear in the TCRdb table, and some are missing; sequencing was by immunoSEQ multiplex PCR. The sample includes roughly 49,000 clones, roughly 93% of them seen just once. The material sequenced was CD4+ T cells from peripheral blood mononuclear cells, taken in the second trimester of pregnancy. These receptors all come from a female donor in good health, enrolled as a control in a pregnancy study.

A single count supports this clone. V is TRBV6-5 and J is TRBJ2-3; 10 positions match TRBD1. From germline, CDR1 is MNHEY and CDR2 SVGAGI. This CDR3 has 14 amino acids. V dropped 6 bases and J dropped 4; count of bases not matched to a gene: 4. The CDR3 nucleotides are TGTGCCAGCAGACCCGGGACAGGGGCAGATACGCAGTATTTT. The encoded protein is CASRPGTGADTQYF.

V is TRBV27 and J is TRBJ1-4; 8 nucleotides align to TRBD1. The V gene end was trimmed by 5 bases and the J gene end by 0 bases; junction bases not matched to a gene: 5. Germline CDR1 and CDR2: MNHEY and SMNVEV (reference sequence). The CDR3 has 16 amino acids. This CDR3 is CASSPDRAATNEKLFF. In DNA, the CDR3 is TGTGCCAGCAGTCCGGACAGGGCCGCAACTAATGAAAAACTGTTTTTT.

The chain is built from TRBV30 and TRBJ1-1, with 10 nucleotides matching TRBD1. Germline CDR1 is GTSNPN and CDR2 is SVGIG (reference sequence). The CDR3 runs 14 residues. V shed 4 bases, J shed 10 bases, and the junction held 12 bases outside the gene matches. The CDR3 reads CAWILDRGYLGAFF. The CDR3 DNA reads TGTGCCTGGATCTTGGACAGGGGGTACCTAGGAGCTTTCTTT.

The chain uses TRBV9 and TRBJ2-5; D remains ambiguous. The ends were cut back, 4 bases at V and 2 bases at J, with 9 bases in the middle. The CDR3 loop spans 13 amino acids. In germline, CDR1 is SGDLS, CDR2 YYNGEE. This CDR3 reads CASSLTAQETQYF. Here the CDR3 DNA reads TGTGCCAGCAGCCTAACAGCTCAAGAGACCCAGTACTTC.

The rearrangement links TRBV5-8 to TRBJ1-1; no firm D call. V lost 0 bases and J 6 bases, leaving 24 bases between the germline ends. Germline values: CDR1 SGHTS, CDR2 YDEGEE. CDR3 length equals 18 residues. The CDR3 loop reads CASSLEAESRGWEAEAFF. The CDR3 DNA follows: TGTGCCAGCAGCTTGGAGGCCGAATCTCGAGGATGGGAGGCTGAAGCTTTCTTT.

DNA of the CDR3: TGTGCCAGCAGCCAAGGAATACAGGGCAATGTGATAGAGACCCAGTACTTC. This sequence encodes CASSQGIQGNVIETQYF. The J gene is TRBJ2-5, the V gene TRBV4-2; D is possibly TRBD1 (6 bases). The length of the CDR3 is 17 residues. Germline V CDR1 and CDR2: LGHNA, YNFKEQ. Deletions cut 1 base from V and 4 bases from J, with 19 bases between.

The J gene is TRBJ2-2, the V gene TRBV7-2; 9 bases match TRBD2. The CDR3 loop spans 15 amino acids. Germline V lookup: CDR1 SGHTA, CDR2 FQGNSA. V gave up 5 bases and J gave up 5 bases; unmatched junction bases: 6. The CDR3 is CASSLSGGRTGELFF. The CDR3 region has the DNA TGTGCCAGCAGCCTTAGCGGGGGACGGACCGGGGAGCTGTTTTTT.

The chain uses TRBV5-1 and TRBJ2-1; D is possibly TRBD2 (7 bases). V was trimmed by 3 bases and J by 7 bases, leaving 20 bases between them. There are 16 residues in the CDR3. Germline CDR1 and CDR2: SGHRS and YFSETQ. The CDR3 sequence: CASSSLGRGGRNEQFF. DNA for the CDR3: TGCGCCAGCAGCTCGTTAGGGAGGGGGGGCCGGAATGAGCAGTTCTTC.

This clone was seen just once. The chain employs TRBV29-1 and TRBJ2-2; D is unclear. The CDR3 runs to 13 residues. The germline gives CDR1 SQVTM, CDR2 ANQGSEA. Trimming pared 4 bases from V and 4 bases from J, leaving 10 bases between. CDR3: CSVAPRFTGELFF. CDR3 nucleotide sequence: TGCAGCGTTGCCCCTAGGTTCACCGGGGAGCTGTTTTTT.

This chain connects TRBV7-2 to TRBJ2-7, with 8 bases fitting TRBD1. V lost 2 bases and J lost 5; bases outside the gene matches: 2. Germline CDR1 SGHTA, CDR2 FQGNSA. There are 13 residues in the CDR3. CDR3 coding DNA: TGTGCCAGCAGCTTACAGACAGGGGACGAGCAGTACTTC. Protein sequence: CASSLQTGDEQYF. Full variable domain (missing parts from reference TRBV7-2 and TRBJ2-7): GAGVSQSPSNKVTEKGKDVELRCDPISGHTALYWYRQSLGQGLEFLIYFQGNSAPDKSGLPSDRFSAERTGGSVSTLTIQRTQQEDSAVYLCASSLQTGDEQYFGPGTRLTVT.

V is TRBV19 and J is TRBJ1-4; 7 bases map to TRBD1. The CDR3 contains 14 residues. Germline CDR1 is LNHDA and CDR2 is SQIVND (reference sequence). V lost 8 bases, J lost 4 bases, and 7 bases stayed unmatched. CDR3 in amino acids: CASETGYGNEKLFF. The CDR3 region has the DNA TGTGCCAGTGAGACAGGGTATGGTAATGAAAAACTGTTTTTT.

This clone was detected only once. The V gene is TRBV27, the J gene TRBJ2-2, with D unclear. The CDR3 contains 12 residues. Germline V gene data show CDR1 as MNHEY and CDR2 as SMNVEV (reference sequence). V was shortened by 6 bases and J by 7 bases, with 9 bases between the two germline ends. CDR3 amino acids: CASSPVYGELFF. CDR3 DNA sequence: TGTGCCAGCAGCCCCGTTTACGGGGAGCTGTTTTTT.

The V and J genes are TRBV18 and TRBJ2-7; D uncertain. This CDR3 region has 13 residues. The V gene lost 2 bases and the J gene lost 13 bases, with 18 bases spanning the gap. Looked up from germline, CDR1 is KGHSH and CDR2 is LQKENI. The CDR3 region is CASSPSASVPSYF. In DNA, the CDR3 is TGTGCCAGCTCACCATCCGCATCAGTGCCTTCCTACTTC.

The chain carries TRBV18 and TRBJ1-2, with 7 bases lining up with TRBD1. V was pared by 5 bases and J by 8 bases, with 14 bases of the junction left unmatched. Germline V gene lookup returns CDR1 KGHSH and CDR2 LQKENI. The CDR3 covers 15 residues. CDR3 protein: CASSLRTDRDFGYTF. The CDR3 DNA reads as TGTGCCAGCTCATTGCGGACCGACAGGGATTTCGGCTACACCTTC.

V usage is TRBV5-6 and J usage is TRBJ1-1; 8 bases match TRBD1. The CDR3 sequence is 14 residues long. Germline values: CDR1 SGHDT, CDR2 YYEEEE. The V segment lost 5 bases and the J segment 4 bases; nucleotides outside the gene matches: 7. CDR3 sequence reads: CASRLGQASTEAFF. The DNA for the CDR3 is TGTGCCAGCAGGCTGGGACAGGCGAGCACTGAAGCTTTCTTT.